The 21 T cell receptor beta chains below come from one sample, sequenced in a study of T-cell memory formation after mild COVID-19. TCRdb re-called the 5' RACE reads through MiXCR, storing one row per CDR3 protein. The sample has hundreds of thousands of distinct CDR3 sequences; approximately 16% are singletons. Sequencing was done on a sample of PBMCs or a T cell subset sorted from them (not recorded which). The receptor source for this set is a man aged 18 to 35 who had mild COVID-19 (a few samples of this study predate the infection). Cell type and time point are not known.

This clonotype has more than one count but fewer than ten. The rearrangement joins TRBV29-1 to TRBJ2-5; 8 nucleotides align to TRBD1. CDR3 length: 13 residues. CDR1 SQVTM and CDR2 ANQGSEA come from the germline V gene. After removal of 7 bases from V and 4 bases from J, the junction contained 8 bases not matched to a gene. CDR3 nucleotides: TGCAGCGCCAATCCCGGACAGGGAGAGACCCAGTACTTC. It yields the protein CSANPGQGETQYF.

This clonotype was observed a handful of times. J is TRBJ2-7 and V is TRBV5-1, with D uncertain. The CDR3 covers 13 residues. Germline V gives CDR1 SGHRS, CDR2 YFSETQ. V lost 1 base and J lost 6, with 11 bases in between. CDR3 residues: CASSLSPPGEQYF. The CDR3 DNA sequence: TGCGCCAGCAGCTTGTCCCCCCCGGGCGAGCAGTACTTC.

The chain carries TRBV2 and TRBJ1-6, with 7 bases aligning to TRBD1. This CDR3 has 14 residues. Germline CDR1 and CDR2: SNHLY and FYNNEI. The V gene end was trimmed by 5 bases and the J gene end by 7 bases; junction bases not matched to a gene: 5. This chain's CDR3 is CASSRDSRNSPLHF. In DNA form, the CDR3 reads TGTGCCAGCAGTCGGGACAGTCGGAATTCACCCCTCCACTTT. The full variable domain, in which reference TRBV2 and TRBJ1-6 provide the parts outside the CDR3, is EPEVTQTPSHQVTQMGQEVILRCVPISNHLYFYWYRQILGQKVEFLVSFYNNEISEKSEIFDDQFSVERPDGSNFTLKIRSTKLEDSAMYFCASSRDSRNSPLHFGNGTRLTVT.

The rearrangement uses TRBV5-1 and TRBJ1-1; TRBD1 might be the D (5 bases). V lost 2 bases, J lost 5 bases, and 13 bases lay in between. Germline V gene lookup returns CDR1 SGHRS and CDR2 YFSETQ. CDR3 length equals 14 residues. The CDR3 loop is CASSFAGGRTEAFF. Here the CDR3 DNA reads TGCGCCAGCAGCTTTGCGGGGGGGAGGACTGAAGCTTTCTTT.

This clonotype was detected only a few times. The chain recombines TRBV29-1 with TRBJ1-1; 8 bases map to TRBD1. The germline CDR1 and CDR2 sequences are SQVTM and ANQGSEA. Losses at the gene ends were 4 bases for V and 1 base for J; bases not matched to a gene: 5. The CDR3 length is 14 residues. The CDR3 bases are TGCAGCGTTGGCAGTGGACAGGGGAACACTGAAGCTTTCTTT. Translating it yields CSVGSGQGNTEAFF.

The chain couples TRBV7-2 to TRBJ2-7; perhaps TRBD1 as D (8 bases). Trimming removed 9 bases at V and 2 bases at J, with 20 bases between. The CDR3 runs to 15 residues. Germline V gene sequence: CDR1 SGHTA, CDR2 FQGNSA. The CDR3 sequence: CASSRTGRDPYEQYF. The CDR3 nucleotides are TGTGCCAGTTCCCGGACAGGGAGGGATCCCTACGAGCAGTACTTC.

The chain combines TRBV9 with TRBJ1-2; perhaps TRBD1 as D (6 bases). Trimming took off 4 bases at V and 8 bases at J, with 15 bases between the two ends. This CDR3 region has 13 residues. Germline CDR1 is SGDLS and CDR2 is YYNGEE. CDR3: CASSFRLGGGYTF. DNA for the CDR3: TGTGCCAGCAGCTTCCGGTTAGGGGGGGGCTACACCTTC.

This clonotype was seen a handful of times. The chain employs TRBV6-2 or TRBV6-3 and TRBJ2-3; 8 positions agree with TRBD1. J gave up 5 bases and V 2 bases, and 6 bases lay outside the gene matches. The germline gives CDR1 MNHEY, CDR2 SVGEGT. The CDR3 length is 15 residues. The CDR3 spells CASSYGQGALDTQYF. The CDR3 bases are TGTGCCAGCAGTTACGGCCAGGGGGCATTAGATACGCAGTATTTT.

The genes are TRBV20-1 and TRBJ2-5; D not certain. Trimming took off 0 bases at V and 5 bases at J, with 16 bases between the two ends. CDR3 length: 15 residues. The germline gives CDR1 DFQATT, CDR2 SNEGSKA (reference sequence). The CDR3, as DNA: TGCAGTGCTAGAGATCGACCCCGGGTAAAGGAGACCCAGTACTTC. Protein product: CSARDRPRVKETQYF.

This clonotype was recorded a few times. CDR3 sequence (DNA): TGTGCCAGCAGCGTAGAAGGTATTGAACAGGGGCCCTACAATGAGCAGTTCTTC. Residues: CASSVEGIEQGPYNEQFF. The chain links TRBV9 to TRBJ2-1, with 7 bases fitting TRBD1. V dropped 0 bases and J dropped 2; count of bases not matched to a gene: 11. The length of the CDR3 is 18 residues. In germline, CDR1 is SGDLS, CDR2 YYNGEE.

This clonotype has more than one count but fewer than ten. The chain carries TRBV9 and TRBJ2-2; 9 bases map to TRBD1. The V gene's germline CDR1 is SGDLS and CDR2 YYNGEE. Trimming at V came to 3 bases and at J to 3 bases, leaving 6 bases not matched to a gene. This CDR3 is built from 16 residues. CDR3 region: CASSGGTGLDTGELFF. The CDR3 DNA is TGTGCCAGCAGCGGAGGGACAGGGTTAGACACCGGGGAGCTGTTTTTT.

The rearrangement joins TRBV5-1 to TRBJ2-5; D uncertain. V lost 3 bases and J 5 bases, leaving 14 bases between the germline ends. The CDR3 length is 14 residues. Germline lookup yields CDR1 SGHRS and CDR2 YFSETQ. The chain's CDR3 is CASSSTASRETQYF. The CDR3, as DNA: TGCGCCAGCAGCTCGACGGCCTCCAGGGAGACCCAGTACTTC.

The chain joins TRBV12-3 or TRBV12-4 to TRBJ2-4; D is ambiguous. The CDR3 extends over 15 amino acids. V shed 4 bases and J shed 0 bases, with 10 bases lying between them. The CDR3 loop is CASSSGTLAKNIQYF. Written as DNA, the CDR3 is TGTGCCAGCAGTTCAGGTACCCTAGCCAAAAACATTCAGTACTTC.

The chain joins TRBV7-2 to TRBJ2-5; tentative D call: TRBD1 (5 bases). V lost 5 bases and J 9 bases, leaving 19 bases between the germline ends. Germline V CDR1 and CDR2: SGHTA, FQGNSA. The CDR3 spans 14 residues. The CDR3 DNA reads as TGTGCCAGCAGCCAACAACAGGCGGCGAGATCCCAGTACTTC. Translated, it gives CASSQQQAARSQYF.

This clonotype was recorded a few times. V gene TRBV7-9 combines with J gene TRBJ1-1; 11 nucleotides match TRBD1. The J segment lost 6 bases and the V segment lost 5 bases, leaving 2 bases of the junction unmatched. The CDR3 has 13 residues. Germline-derived CDR1 and CDR2 are SEHNR and FQNEAQ (reference sequence). CDR3 protein: CASSPDRGPEAFF. The CDR3 DNA follows: TGTGCCAGCAGCCCGGACAGGGGGCCTGAAGCTTTCTTT.

This clonotype showed up just a few times. The J gene is TRBJ2-3, the V gene TRBV29-1; no firm D call. This CDR3 is 14 amino acids long. Germline CDR1 is SQVTM and CDR2 is ANQGSEA. Trimming cost V 0 bases and J 2 bases, with 9 bases left between them. This CDR3 is CSVEDLGYTDTQYF. CDR3 coding DNA: TGCAGCGTTGAAGATCTCGGATACACAGATACGCAGTATTTT.

The chain recombines TRBV2 with TRBJ2-3, with 8 bases identical to TRBD1. The V gene's germline CDR1 is SNHLY and CDR2 FYNNEI. CDR3 size: 11 residues. V lost 11 bases to trimming and J lost 7 bases; unmatched junction nucleotides: 5. CDR3 in amino acids: CAGQGTNTQYF. The CDR3 DNA reads as TGTGCCGGACAGGGTACGAATACGCAGTATTTT.

The chain carries TRBV29-1 and TRBJ2-7; maybe TRBD2 (5 bases). Trimming took off 2 bases at V and 2 bases at J, with 13 bases between the two ends. Germline V lookup: CDR1 SQVTM, CDR2 ANQGSEA. CDR3 length: 14 amino acids. CDR3 in DNA: TGCAGCGTTGAAATCCGGGATCCTACCTACGAGCAGTACGTC. As protein: CSVEIRDPTYEQYV.

This chain joins TRBV9 and TRBJ1-1; 8 nucleotides line up with TRBD1. This CDR3 is 14 amino acids long. Germline CDR1 reads SGDLS; CDR2 reads YYNGEE. With V trimmed by 4 bases and J by 4 bases, 6 bases remained unmatched. In DNA, the CDR3 is TGTGCCAGCAGCCGCCAAACAGGGGGCACTGAAGCTTTCTTT. Its protein product is CASSRQTGGTEAFF.

This clonotype has more than one count but fewer than ten. The chain carries TRBV6-2 or TRBV6-3 and TRBJ1-6; 10 nucleotides align to TRBD1. The ends lost 6 bases at V and 9 bases at J; junction bases unmatched: 14. Germline values: CDR1 MNHEY, CDR2 SVGEGT. This CDR3 contains 17 residues. This chain's CDR3 is CASRPTGQGKRLSPLHF. CDR3 DNA sequence: TGTGCCAGCAGACCGACGGGACAGGGGAAACGGCTTTCACCCCTCCACTTT.

CDR3 in amino acids: CSARGPAEKLFF. CDR3 nucleotide sequence: TGCAGTGCTAGAGGGCCGGCCGAAAAACTGTTTTTT. The V and J genes are TRBV20-1 and TRBJ1-4, with unresolved D. Germline V gene sequence: CDR1 DFQATT, CDR2 SNEGSKA (reference sequence). Trimming cost V 1 base and J 8 bases, with 8 bases left between them. The CDR3 extends over 12 amino acids.